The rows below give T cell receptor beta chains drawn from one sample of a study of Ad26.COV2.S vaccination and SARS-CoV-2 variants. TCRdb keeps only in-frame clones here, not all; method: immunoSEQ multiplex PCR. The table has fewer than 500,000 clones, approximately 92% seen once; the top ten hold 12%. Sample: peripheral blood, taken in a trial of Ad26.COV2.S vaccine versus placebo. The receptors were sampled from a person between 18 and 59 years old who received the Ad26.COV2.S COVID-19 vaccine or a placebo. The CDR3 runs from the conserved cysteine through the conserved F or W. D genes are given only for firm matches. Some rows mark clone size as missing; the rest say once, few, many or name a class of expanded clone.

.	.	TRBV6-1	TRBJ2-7	CASSYDEFREQYF	TGTGCCAGCAGTTATGATGAGTTTAGGGAGCAGTACTTC
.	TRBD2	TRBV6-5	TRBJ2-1	CASSYSMSSGKHEQFF	TGTGCCAGCAGTTACTCGATGTCTAGCGGGAAGCATGAGCAGTTCTTC
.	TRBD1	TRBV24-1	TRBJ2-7	CAKTGDYEQYF	TGTGCCAAGACAGGGGACTACGAGCAGTACTTC
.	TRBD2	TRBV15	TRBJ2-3	CATSRGGTSGLSTDTQYF	TGTGCCACCAGCAGAGGAGGGACTAGCGGGCTTAGCACAGATACGCAGTATTTT
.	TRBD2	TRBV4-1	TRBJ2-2	CASSQVSGLADTGELFF	TGCGCCAGCAGCCAAGTCTCAGGACTAGCGGACACCGGGGAGCTGTTTTTT
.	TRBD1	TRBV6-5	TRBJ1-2	CASSQPGGRGYTF	TGTGCCAGCAGTCAGCCAGGGGGCCGGGGCTACACCTTC
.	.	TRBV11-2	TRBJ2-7	CASSPTQGSYEQYF	TGTGCCAGCAGCCCAACGCAGGGTTCCTACGAGCAGTACTTC
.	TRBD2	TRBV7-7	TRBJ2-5	CASSFVAGTQETQYF	TGTGCTAGCAGCTTCGTAGCGGGTACACAAGAGACCCAGTACTTC
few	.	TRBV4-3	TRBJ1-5	CASSQVWAGGSLNQPQHF	TGCGCCAGCAGCCAAGTTTGGGCCGGTGGTTCCCTCAATCAGCCCCAGCATTTT
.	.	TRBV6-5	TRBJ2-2	CASSPEWTGVGELFF	TGTGCCAGCAGTCCAGAGTGGACTGGAGTCGGGGAGCTGTTTTTT
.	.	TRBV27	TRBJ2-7	CASSYRLHGYEQYF	TGTGCCAGCAGTTACAGGCTCCACGGGTACGAGCAGTACTTC
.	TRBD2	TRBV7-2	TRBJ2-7	CASSYEAGGYYEQYF	TGTGCCAGCAGCTATGAAGCGGGAGGTTATTACGAGCAGTACTTC
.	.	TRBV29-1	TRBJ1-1	CSVASRGSTEAFF	TGCAGCGTCGCCTCAAGGGGAAGCACTGAAGCTTTCTTT
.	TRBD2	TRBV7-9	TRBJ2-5	CASSLFSGSPETQYF	TGTGCCAGCAGCTTATTTAGCGGGAGTCCAGAGACCCAGTACTTC
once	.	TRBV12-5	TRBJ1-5	CASGSIEGGESQHF	TGTGCTAGTGGTTCGATTGAGGGGGGCGAGTCCCAGCATTTT
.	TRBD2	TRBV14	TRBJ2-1	CASSQPSGFINEQFF	TGTGCCAGCAGCCAGCCTAGCGGGTTTATAAATGAGCAGTTCTTC
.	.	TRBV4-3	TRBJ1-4	CASSASWGTNEKLFF	TGCGCCAGCAGTGCAAGTTGGGGGACTAATGAAAAACTGTTTTTT
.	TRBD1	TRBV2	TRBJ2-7	CASSEGQNFSYEQYF	TGTGCCAGCAGTGAGGGACAGAACTTCTCCTACGAGCAGTACTTC
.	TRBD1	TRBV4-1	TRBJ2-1	CASSQDRTGGRNEQFF	TGCGCCAGCAGCCAAGATCGAACAGGGGGGAGGAATGAGCAGTTCTTC
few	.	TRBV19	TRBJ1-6	CASSINRGNSPLHF	TGTGCCAGTAGTATAAATCGGGGTAATTCACCCCTCCACTTT
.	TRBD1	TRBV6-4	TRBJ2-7	CASSEPGGQALDEQYF	TGTGCCAGCAGTGAACCAGGGGGACAGGCTTTAGACGAGCAGTACTTC
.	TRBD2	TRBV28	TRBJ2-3	CASSDISGRATDTQYF	TGTGCCAGCAGTGATATTAGCGGGAGGGCCACAGATACGCAGTATTTT
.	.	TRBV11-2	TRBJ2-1	CASTEYGGYNEQFF	TGTGCCAGCACCGAATACGGCGGCTACAATGAGCAGTTCTTC
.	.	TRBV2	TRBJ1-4	CASSAQRSNEKLFF	TGTGCCAGCAGTGCCCAGCGGTCTAATGAAAAACTGTTTTTT
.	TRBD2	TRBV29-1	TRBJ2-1	CSGGGASGSRSYNEQFF	TGCAGCGGAGGGGGGGCTAGCGGGAGTAGGTCCTACAATGAGCAGTTCTTC
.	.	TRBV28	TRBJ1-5	CASGEPQHF	TGTGCCAGTGGGGAGCCCCAGCATTTT
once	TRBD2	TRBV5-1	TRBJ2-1	CASSWGRVGYNEQFF	TGCGCCAGCAGCTGGGGGAGGGTGGGATACAATGAGCAGTTCTTC
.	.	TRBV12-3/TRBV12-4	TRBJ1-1	CASSPTGVEAFF	TGTGCCAGCAGTCCAACAGGAGTAGAAGCTTTCTTT
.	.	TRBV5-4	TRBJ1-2	CASSLGQGRHFPYGYTF	TGTGCCAGCAGCTTGGGTCAGGGGCGACACTTCCCCTATGGCTACACCTTC
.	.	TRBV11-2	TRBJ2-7	CASSLPGRIAYEQYF	TGTGCCAGCAGCCTACCGGGACGGATAGCCTACGAGCAGTACTTC
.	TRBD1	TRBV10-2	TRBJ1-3	CASSVRDRVSGNTIYF	TGCGCCAGCAGTGTCCGGGACAGGGTTTCGGGAAACACCATATATTTT
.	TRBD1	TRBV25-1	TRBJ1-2	CASSEYEVGTAYGYTF	TGTGCCAGCAGTGAATATGAAGTAGGGACAGCCTATGGCTACACCTTC
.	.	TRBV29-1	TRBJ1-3	CSVVTGGLVDTIYF	TGCAGCGTTGTAACTGGGGGGCTTGTGGACACCATATATTTT
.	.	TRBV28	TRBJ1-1	CASSLSLNTEAFF	TGTGCCAGCAGTCTCAGTCTGAACACTGAAGCTTTCTTT
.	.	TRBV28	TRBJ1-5	CASSPIGARNQPQHF	TGTGCCAGCAGCCCTATAGGCGCGAGGAATCAGCCCCAGCATTTT
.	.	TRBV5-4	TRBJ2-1	CASSLEYYNEQFF	TGTGCCAGCAGCTTGGAATATTACAATGAGCAGTTCTTC
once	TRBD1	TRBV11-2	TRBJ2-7	CASRGDRGRTPEEQYF	TGTGCCAGCAGGGGGGACAGGGGGCGGACTCCGGAGGAGCAGTACTTC
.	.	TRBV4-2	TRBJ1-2	CASSQGRLNGYTF	TGTGCCAGCAGCCAGGGACGATTAAATGGCTACACCTTC
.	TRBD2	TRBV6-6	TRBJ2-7	CASSYRGRPNEQYF	TGTGCCAGCAGTTACCGCGGGAGGCCAAACGAGCAGTACTTC
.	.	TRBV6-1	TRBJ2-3	CASSEEGTVNTQYF	TGTGCCAGCAGTGAAGAAGGGACTGTTAATACGCAGTATTTT
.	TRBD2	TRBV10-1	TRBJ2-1	CASSPGTSERHEQFF	TGCGCCAGCAGCCCCGGGACTAGCGAACGACATGAGCAGTTCTTC
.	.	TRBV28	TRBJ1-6	CASSRQSNSPLHF	TGTGCCAGCAGTAGACAGAGTAATTCACCCCTCCACTTT
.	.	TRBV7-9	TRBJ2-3	CASSLFRWGLADTQYF	TGTGCCAGCAGCTTATTTAGATGGGGGCTCGCAGATACGCAGTATTTT
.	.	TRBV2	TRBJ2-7	CASSEAGEGYEQYF	TGTGCCAGCAGTGAAGCGGGAGAAGGATACGAGCAGTACTTC